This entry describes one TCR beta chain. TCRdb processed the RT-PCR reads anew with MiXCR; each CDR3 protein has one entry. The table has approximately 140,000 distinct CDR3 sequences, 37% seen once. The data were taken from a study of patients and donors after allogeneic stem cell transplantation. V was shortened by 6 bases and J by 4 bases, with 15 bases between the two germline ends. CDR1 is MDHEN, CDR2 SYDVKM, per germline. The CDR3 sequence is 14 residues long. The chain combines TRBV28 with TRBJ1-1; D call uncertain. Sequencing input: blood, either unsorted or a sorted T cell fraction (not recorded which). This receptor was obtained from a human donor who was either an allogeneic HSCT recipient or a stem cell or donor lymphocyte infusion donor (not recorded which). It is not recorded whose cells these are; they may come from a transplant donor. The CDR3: CASSFVSSGTEAFF. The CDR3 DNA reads TGTGCCAGCAGCTTCGTCAGTTCGGGCACTGAAGCTTTCTTT.